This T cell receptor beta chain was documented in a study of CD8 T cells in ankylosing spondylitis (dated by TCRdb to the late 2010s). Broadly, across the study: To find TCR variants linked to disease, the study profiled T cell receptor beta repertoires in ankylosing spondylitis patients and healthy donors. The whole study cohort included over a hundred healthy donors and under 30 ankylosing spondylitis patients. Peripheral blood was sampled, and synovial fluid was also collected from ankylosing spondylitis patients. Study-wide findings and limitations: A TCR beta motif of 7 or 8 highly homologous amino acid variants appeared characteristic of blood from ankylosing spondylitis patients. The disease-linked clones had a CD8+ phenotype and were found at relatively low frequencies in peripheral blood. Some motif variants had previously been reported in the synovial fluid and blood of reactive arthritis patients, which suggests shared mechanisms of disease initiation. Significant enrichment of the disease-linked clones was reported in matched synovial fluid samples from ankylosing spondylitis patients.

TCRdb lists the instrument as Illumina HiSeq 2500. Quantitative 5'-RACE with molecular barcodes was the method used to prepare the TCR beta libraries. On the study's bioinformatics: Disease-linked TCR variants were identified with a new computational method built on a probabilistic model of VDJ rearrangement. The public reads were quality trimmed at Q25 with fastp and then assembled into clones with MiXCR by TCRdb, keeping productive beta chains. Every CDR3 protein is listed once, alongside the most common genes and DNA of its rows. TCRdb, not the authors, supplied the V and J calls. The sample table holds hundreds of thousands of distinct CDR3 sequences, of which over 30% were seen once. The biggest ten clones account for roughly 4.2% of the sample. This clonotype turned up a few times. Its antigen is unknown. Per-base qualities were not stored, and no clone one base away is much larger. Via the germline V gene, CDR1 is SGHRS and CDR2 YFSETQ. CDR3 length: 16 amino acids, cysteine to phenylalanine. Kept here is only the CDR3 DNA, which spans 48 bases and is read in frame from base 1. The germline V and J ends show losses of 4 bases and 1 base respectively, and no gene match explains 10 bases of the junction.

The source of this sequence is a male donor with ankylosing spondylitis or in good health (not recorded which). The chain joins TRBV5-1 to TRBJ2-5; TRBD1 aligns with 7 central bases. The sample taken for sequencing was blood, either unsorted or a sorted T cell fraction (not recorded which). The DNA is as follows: TGCGCCAGCAGCCCCCGGGGAAACAGGGGCCAAGAGACCCAGTACTTC. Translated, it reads CASSPRGNRGQETQYF.